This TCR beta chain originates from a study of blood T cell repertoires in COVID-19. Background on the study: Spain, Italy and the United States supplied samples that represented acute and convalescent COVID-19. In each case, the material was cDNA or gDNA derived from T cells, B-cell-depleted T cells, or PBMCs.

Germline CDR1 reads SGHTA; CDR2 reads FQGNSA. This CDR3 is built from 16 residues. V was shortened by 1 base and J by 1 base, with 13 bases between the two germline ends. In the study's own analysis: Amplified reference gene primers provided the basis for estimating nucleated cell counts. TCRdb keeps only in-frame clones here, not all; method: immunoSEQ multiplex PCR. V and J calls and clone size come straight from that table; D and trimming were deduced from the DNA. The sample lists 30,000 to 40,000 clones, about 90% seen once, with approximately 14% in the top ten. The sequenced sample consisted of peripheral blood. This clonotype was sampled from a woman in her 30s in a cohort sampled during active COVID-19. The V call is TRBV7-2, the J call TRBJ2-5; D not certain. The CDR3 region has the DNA TGTGCCAGCAGCTTAGAAGCCAGCGTGTCCCAAGAGACCCAGTACTTC. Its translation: CASSLEASVSQETQYF.